The sequence of this T cell receptor beta chain was determined in a study of OX40 agonist ivuxolimab in advanced cancers. Study outcomes and limitations: Researchers did not determine the expanded peripheral T cells' antigen specificity.

Trimming pared 3 bases from V and 0 bases from J, leaving 12 bases between. Germline V lookup: CDR1 SEHNR, CDR2 FQNEAQ (reference sequence). This CDR3 comprises 16 residues. As to this clone: Its specificity is unknown.

Blood got drawn at baseline, again on cycle 4 day 1, and then on cycle 7 day 1. The method was immunoSEQ multiplex PCR; TCRdb's version includes in-frame clones alone and lacks a portion of them. Of approximately 69,000 clones listed, about 91% are singletons. The source was CD4+ or CD8+ T cells sorted from blood, collected in a trial of the OX40 agonist ivuxolimab. The rearrangement uses TRBV7-9 and TRBJ1-3; the D is unclear. The sequence derives from an adult with an advanced solid tumor such as melanoma, head and neck, liver or kidney cancer. The chain's CDR3 is CASSFRGGSSGNTIYF. The CDR3 coding sequence is TGTGCCAGCAGCTTTCGGGGAGGGAGCTCTGGAAACACCATATATTTT.